This T cell receptor (beta chain) was obtained from a study of blood T cell repertoires in COVID-19. Across the study: Some COVID-19 samples were acute and others convalescent; all came from the United States, Italy and Spain. From T cells, B-cell-depleted T cells, or PBMCs came the material, which was cDNA or gDNA.

Assay used: immunoSEQ multiplex PCR; TCRdb lists only in-frame clones, some missing. The profile covers a few hundred thousand clones, with roughly 89% appearing a single time and roughly a tenth taken by the ten largest. Recovered status applied to Cohort 3 donors who had two consecutive negative PCRs. It also applied to those with clearance or with symptom resolution. V was pared by 5 bases and J by 5 bases, with 6 bases between. The CDR3 is 10 amino acids. Germline V gene lookup returns CDR1 GTSNPN and CDR2 SVGIG (reference sequence). The TCR sequence derives from a woman between 50 and 59 years old who had recovered from COVID-19. V is TRBV30 and J is TRBJ1-1; D unclear. Specimen: PBMCs or T cells enriched from blood (not recorded which). The CDR3 coding sequence is TGTGCCTGGTTACAGACTGAAGCTTTCTTT. This gives the protein CAWLQTEAFF.